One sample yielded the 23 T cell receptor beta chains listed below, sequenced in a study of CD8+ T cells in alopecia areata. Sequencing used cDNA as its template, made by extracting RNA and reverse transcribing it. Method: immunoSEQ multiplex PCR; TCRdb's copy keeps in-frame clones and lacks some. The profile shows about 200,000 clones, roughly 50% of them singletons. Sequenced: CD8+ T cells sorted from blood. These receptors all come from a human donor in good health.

The CDR3 nucleotides are TGCAGCGTTATCACAGGGGTTCACTATGGCTACACCTTC. As protein: CSVITGVHYGYTF. The genes are TRBV29-1 and TRBJ1-2, with TRBD1 identical over 7 bases. The CDR3 is 13 amino acids. Per germline, CDR1 SQVTM and CDR2 ANQGSEA. V trimming: 5 bases; J trimming: 3 bases; junction bases outside the gene matches: 6.

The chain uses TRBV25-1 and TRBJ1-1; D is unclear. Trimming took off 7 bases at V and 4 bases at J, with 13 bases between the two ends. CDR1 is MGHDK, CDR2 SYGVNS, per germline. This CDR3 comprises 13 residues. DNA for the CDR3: TGTGCCAGCACCCGCCTAGGCGGCACTGAAGCTTTCTTT. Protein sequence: CASTRLGGTEAFF.

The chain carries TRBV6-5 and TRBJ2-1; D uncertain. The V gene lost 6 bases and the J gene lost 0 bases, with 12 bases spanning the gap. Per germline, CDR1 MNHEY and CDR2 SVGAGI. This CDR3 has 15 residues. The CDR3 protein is CASSRSSSSYNEQFF. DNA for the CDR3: TGTGCCAGCAGCCGAAGTTCTAGCTCCTACAATGAGCAGTTCTTC.

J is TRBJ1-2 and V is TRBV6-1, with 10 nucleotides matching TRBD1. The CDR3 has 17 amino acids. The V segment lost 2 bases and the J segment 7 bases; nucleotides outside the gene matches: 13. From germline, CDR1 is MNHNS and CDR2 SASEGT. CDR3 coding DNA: TGTGCCAGCAGTGAATTGGGACAGGGGAACCTTTTGATTGGCTACACCTTC. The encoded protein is CASSELGQGNLLIGYTF.

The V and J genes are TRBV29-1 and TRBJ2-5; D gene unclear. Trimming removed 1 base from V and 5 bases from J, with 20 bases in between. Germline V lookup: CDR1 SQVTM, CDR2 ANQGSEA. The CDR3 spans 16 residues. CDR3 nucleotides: TGCAGCGTTGAAGGTGGAGTGGGGTGGCTTCTCGAGACCCAGTACTTC. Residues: CSVEGGVGWLLETQYF.

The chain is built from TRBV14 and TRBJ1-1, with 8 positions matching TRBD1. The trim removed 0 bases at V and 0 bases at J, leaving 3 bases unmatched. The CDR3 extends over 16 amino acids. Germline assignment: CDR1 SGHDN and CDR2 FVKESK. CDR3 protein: CASSQEGQGLNTEAFF. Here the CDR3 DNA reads TGTGCCAGCAGCCAAGAAGGACAGGGCTTGAACACTGAAGCTTTCTTT. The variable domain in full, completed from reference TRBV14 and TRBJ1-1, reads EAGVTQFPSHSVIEKGQTVTLRCDPISGHDNLYWYRRVMGKEIKFLLHFVKESKQDESGMPNNRFLAERTGGTYSTLKVQPAELEDSGVYFCASSQEGQGLNTEAFFGQGTRLTVV.

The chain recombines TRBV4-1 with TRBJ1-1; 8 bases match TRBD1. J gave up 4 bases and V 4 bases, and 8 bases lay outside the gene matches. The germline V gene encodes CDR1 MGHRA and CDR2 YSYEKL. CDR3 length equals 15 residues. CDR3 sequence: CASSPFGQGVTEAFF. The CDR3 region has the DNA TGCGCCAGCAGCCCATTTGGACAGGGCGTCACTGAAGCTTTCTTT.

The CDR3 region has the DNA TGCGCCAGCAGCTTGGGTGACGGCGAGGTCTACGAGCAGTACTTC. This sequence encodes CASSLGDGEVYEQYF. This chain links TRBV5-1 with TRBJ2-7; D not resolved. CDR3 length equals 15 residues. Per the germline V gene, CDR1 is SGHRS and CDR2 is YFSETQ. V lost 0 bases, J lost 3 bases, and 13 bases lay in between.

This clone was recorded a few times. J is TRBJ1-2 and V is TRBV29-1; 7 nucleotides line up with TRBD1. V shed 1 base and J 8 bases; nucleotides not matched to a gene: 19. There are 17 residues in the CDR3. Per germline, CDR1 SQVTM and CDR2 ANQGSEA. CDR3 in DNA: TGCAGCGTTGAAGGGAGTTTCAAGACAGGGTCGGCTGGAGGCTACACCTTC. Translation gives CSVEGSFKTGSAGGYTF.

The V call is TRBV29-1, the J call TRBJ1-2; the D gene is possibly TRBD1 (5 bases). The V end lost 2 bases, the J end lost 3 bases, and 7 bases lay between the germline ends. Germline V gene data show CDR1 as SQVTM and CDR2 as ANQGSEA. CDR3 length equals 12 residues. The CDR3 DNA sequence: TGCAGCGTTGAAATGGGGGACTATGGCTACACCTTC. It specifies CSVEMGDYGYTF. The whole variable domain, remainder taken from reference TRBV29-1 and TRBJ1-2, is SAVISQKPSRDICQRGTSLTIQCQVDSQVTMMFWYRQQPGQSLTLIATANQGSEATYESGFVIDKFPISRPNLTFSTLTVSNMSPEDSSIYLCSVEMGDYGYTFGSGTRLTVV.

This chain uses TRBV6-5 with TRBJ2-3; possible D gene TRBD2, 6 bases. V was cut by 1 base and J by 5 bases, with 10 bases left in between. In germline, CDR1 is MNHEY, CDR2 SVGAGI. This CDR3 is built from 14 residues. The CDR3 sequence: CASSYLDGRDTQYF. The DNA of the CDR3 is TGTGCCAGCAGTTACTTGGACGGGAGAGATACGCAGTATTTT.

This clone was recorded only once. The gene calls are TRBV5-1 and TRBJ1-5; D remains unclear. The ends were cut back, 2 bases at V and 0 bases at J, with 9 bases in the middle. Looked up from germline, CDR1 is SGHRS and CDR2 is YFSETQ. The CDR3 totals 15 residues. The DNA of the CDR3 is TGCGCCAGCAGCTTAGTCGGAGGTAGCAATCAGCCCCAGCATTTT. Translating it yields CASSLVGGSNQPQHF.

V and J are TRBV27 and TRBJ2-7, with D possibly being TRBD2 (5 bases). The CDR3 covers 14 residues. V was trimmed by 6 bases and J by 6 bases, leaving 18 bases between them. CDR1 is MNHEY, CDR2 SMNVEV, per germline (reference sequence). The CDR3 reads CASSLLTRASEQYF. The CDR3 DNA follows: TGTGCCAGCAGCCTCCTCACGAGGGCTTCCGAGCAGTACTTC.

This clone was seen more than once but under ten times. In nucleotides, the CDR3 is TGCGCCAGCAGCTTGGCCGGCTATGGCTACACCTTC. As protein: CASSLAGYGYTF. The chain is built from TRBV5-1 and TRBJ1-2; no clear D gene. V gave up 0 bases and J gave up 4 bases, with 4 bases separating them. The CDR3 length is 12 residues. From germline, CDR1 is SGHRS and CDR2 YFSETQ.

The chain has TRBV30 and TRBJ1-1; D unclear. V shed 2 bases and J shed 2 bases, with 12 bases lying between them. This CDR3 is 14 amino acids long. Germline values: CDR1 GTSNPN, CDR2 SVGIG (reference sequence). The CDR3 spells CAWSYVRVNTEAFF. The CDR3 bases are TGTGCCTGGAGTTATGTACGAGTAAACACTGAAGCTTTCTTT.

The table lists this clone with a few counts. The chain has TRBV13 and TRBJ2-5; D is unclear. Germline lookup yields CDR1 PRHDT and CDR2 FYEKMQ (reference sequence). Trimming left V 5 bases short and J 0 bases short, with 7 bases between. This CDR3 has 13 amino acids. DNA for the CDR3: TGTGCCAGCAGCCCCTTAAACCAAGAGACCCAGTACTTC. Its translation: CASSPLNQETQYF.

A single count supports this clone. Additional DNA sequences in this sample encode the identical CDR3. This chain's CDR3 is CAWSVGSGANVLTF. In DNA form, the CDR3 reads TGTGCCTGGAGTGTCGGGTCGGGGGCCAACGTCCTGACTTTC. V and J are TRBV30 and TRBJ2-6, with D hard to call. The V end lost 0 bases, the J end lost 4 bases, and 7 bases lay between the germline ends. Germline V gene sequence: CDR1 GTSNPN, CDR2 SVGIG (reference sequence). The CDR3 has 14 residues.

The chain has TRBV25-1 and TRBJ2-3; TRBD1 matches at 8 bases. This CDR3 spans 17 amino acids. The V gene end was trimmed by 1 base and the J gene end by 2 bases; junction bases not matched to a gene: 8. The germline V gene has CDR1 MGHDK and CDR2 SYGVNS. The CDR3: CASSELSTGGSTDTQYF. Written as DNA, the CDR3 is TGTGCCAGCAGTGAATTGAGCACAGGGGGTTCCACAGATACGCAGTATTTT.

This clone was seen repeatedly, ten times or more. The CDR3 DNA reads as TGTGCCAGCAGTTACTCGAACGGGGTGAAGCATGAGCAGTTCTTC. This sequence encodes CASSYSNGVKHEQFF. V is TRBV6-5 and J is TRBJ2-1; D might be TRBD2 (5 bases). CDR1 and CDR2 (germline): MNHEY, SVGAGI. This CDR3 has 15 amino acids. V was cut by 0 bases and J by 8 bases, with 14 bases left in between.

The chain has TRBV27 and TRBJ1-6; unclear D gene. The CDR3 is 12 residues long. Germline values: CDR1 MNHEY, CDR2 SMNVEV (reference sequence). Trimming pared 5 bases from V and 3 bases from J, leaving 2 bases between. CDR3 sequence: CASSHYNSPLHF. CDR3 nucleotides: TGTGCCAGCAGTCACTATAATTCACCCCTCCACTTT.

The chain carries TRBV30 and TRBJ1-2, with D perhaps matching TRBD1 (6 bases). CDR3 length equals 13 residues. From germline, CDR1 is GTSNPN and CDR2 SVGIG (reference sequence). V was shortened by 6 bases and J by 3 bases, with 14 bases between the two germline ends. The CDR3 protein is CACKGGNYYGYTF. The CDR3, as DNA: TGTGCCTGCAAGGGGGGAAATTACTATGGCTACACCTTC.

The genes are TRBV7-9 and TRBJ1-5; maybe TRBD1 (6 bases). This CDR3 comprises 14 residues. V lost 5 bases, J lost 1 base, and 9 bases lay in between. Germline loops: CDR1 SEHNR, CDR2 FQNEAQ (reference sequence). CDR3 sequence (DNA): TGTGCCAGCAGCCCCACAGGGAGCAATCAGCCCCAGCATTTT. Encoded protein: CASSPTGSNQPQHF.

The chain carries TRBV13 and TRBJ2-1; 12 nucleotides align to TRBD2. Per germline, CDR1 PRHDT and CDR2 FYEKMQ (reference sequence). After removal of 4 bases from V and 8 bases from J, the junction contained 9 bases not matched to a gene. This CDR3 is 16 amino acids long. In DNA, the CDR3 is TGTGCCAGCAGCTCGCCTCCTAGCGGGGGGGGAGATGAGCAGTTCTTC. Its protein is CASSSPPSGGGDEQFF.